This T cell receptor (beta chain) was found in a study of blood T cell repertoires in COVID-19. The wider study: Samples came from the United States, Italy and Spain, spanning acute and convalescent COVID-19. From T cells, B-cell-depleted T cells, or PBMCs came the material, which was cDNA or gDNA.

The CDR3 consists of 15 residues. CDR1 LGHDT and CDR2 YNNKEL come from the germline V gene (reference sequence). Between the trimmed V and J ends, which lost 0 bases and 7 bases, there was a span of 10 bases. In the authors' methods: The authors estimated nucleated cell counts from reference gene primer amplification. This table comes from immunoSEQ multiplex PCR, and its TCRdb copy is limited to in-frame clones, with some not included. V and J calls and clone size are as listed in that table; D and trimming were resolved from the DNA. This sample has around 12,000 clones; more than 65% occur once, and the top ten carry around 40%.

This chain joins TRBV3-1 (or the pseudogene TRBV3-2) and TRBJ1-6, with D tentatively TRBD1 (6 bases). Sequencing input: peripheral blood. The origin of this receptor is a man of 80 years or more with acute or convalescent COVID-19. CDR3: CASSQERTGNSPLHF. The CDR3 DNA sequence: TGTGCCAGCAGCCAAGAAAGAACAGGGAATTCACCCCTCCACTTT.